This T cell receptor beta chain came from a study of CD8+CD57+ T cells in acquired aplastic anemia. The template for TCR beta VDJ and CDR3 sequence profiling was genomic DNA. TCRdb fed the reads into MiXCR, producing one record per CDR3 protein. The sample has tens of thousands of distinct CDR3 sequences, around 55% seen once. The CDR3 covers 15 residues. Germline CDR1 reads SGHAT; CDR2 reads FQNNGV. Trimming removed 0 bases at V and 2 bases at J, with 9 bases between. This sequence originates from a human donor in good health, serving as a control. Sequencing input: sorted CD4+, CD8+, or CD8+CD57+ T cells (not recorded which) from PBMCs. V and J are TRBV11-2 and TRBJ2-3; D unresolved. This CDR3 reads CASSLDTWTTDTQYF. CDR3 bases: TGTGCCAGCAGCTTAGATACGTGGACCACAGATACGCAGTATTTT.